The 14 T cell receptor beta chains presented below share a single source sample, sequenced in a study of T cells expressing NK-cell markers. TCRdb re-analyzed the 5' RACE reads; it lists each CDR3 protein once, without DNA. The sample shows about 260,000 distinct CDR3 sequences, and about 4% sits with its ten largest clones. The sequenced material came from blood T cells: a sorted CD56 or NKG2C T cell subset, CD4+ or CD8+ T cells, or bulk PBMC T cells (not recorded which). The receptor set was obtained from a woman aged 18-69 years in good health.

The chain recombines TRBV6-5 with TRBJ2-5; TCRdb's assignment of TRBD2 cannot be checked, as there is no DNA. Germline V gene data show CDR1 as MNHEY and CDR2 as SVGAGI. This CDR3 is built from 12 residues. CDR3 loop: CASSRAPETQYF.

The CDR3 sequence is CASSLIGVTDTQYF. This sequence joins TRBV4-3 and TRBJ2-3. The CDR3 contains 14 residues. Per the germline V gene, CDR1 is LGHNA and CDR2 is YSLEER.

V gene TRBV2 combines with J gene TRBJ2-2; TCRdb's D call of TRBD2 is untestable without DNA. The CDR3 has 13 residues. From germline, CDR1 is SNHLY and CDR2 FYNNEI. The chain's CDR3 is CASTASGTGELFF.

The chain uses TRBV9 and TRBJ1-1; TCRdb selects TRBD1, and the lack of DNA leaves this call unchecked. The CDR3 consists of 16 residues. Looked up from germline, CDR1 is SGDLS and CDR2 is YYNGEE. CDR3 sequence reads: CASSVGVVGGATEAFF.

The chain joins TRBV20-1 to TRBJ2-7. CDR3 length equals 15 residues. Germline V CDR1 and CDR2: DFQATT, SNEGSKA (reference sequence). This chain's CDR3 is CSVSVGGRGSYEQYF.

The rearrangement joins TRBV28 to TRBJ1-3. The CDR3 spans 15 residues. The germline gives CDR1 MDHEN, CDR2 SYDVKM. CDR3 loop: CASSLLEPTGNTIYF.

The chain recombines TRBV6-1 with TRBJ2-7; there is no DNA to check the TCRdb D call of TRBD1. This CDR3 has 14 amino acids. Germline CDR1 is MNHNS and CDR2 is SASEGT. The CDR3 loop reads CASSNRRGVYEQYF.

The CDR3 spells CASSPRAETAEAF. The chain recombines TRBV18 with TRBJ1-2. Germline CDR1 KGHSH, CDR2 LQKENI. This CDR3 has 13 residues. Using reference TRBV18 and TRBJ1-2 for the parts outside the CDR3, the full variable domain is NAGVMQNPRHLVRRRGQEARLRCSPMKGHSHVYWYRQLPEEGLKFMVYLQKENIIDESGMPKERFSAEFPKEGPSILRIQQVVRGDSAAYFCASSPRAETAEAFGSGTRLTVV.

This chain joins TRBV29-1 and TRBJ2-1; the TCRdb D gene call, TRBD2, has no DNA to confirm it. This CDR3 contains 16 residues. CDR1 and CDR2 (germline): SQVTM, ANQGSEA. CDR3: CSVGLAGVSRYREQFF.

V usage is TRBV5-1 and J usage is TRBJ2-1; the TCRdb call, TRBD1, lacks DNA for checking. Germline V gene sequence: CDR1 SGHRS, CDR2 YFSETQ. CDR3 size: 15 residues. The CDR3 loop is CASSPGTGDSSEQFF.

CDR3 residues: CAIRGGLAGAADTQYF. This chain joins TRBV10-3 and TRBJ2-3; without DNA, the TCRdb call of TRBD2 cannot be checked. The germline V gene encodes CDR1 ENHRY and CDR2 SYGVKD. CDR3 length: 16 residues.

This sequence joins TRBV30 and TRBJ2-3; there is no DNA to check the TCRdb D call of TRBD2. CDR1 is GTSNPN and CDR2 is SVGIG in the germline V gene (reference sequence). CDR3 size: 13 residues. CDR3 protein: CAWNQALTDTQYF.

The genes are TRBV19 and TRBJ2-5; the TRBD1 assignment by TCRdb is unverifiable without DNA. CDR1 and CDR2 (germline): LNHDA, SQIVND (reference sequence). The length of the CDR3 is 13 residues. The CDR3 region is CASSIPPQETQYF. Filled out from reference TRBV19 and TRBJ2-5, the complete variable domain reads DGGITQSPKYLFRKEGQNVTLSCEQNLNHDAMYWYRQDPGQGLRLIYYSQIVNDFQKGDIAEGYSVSREKKESFPLTVTSAQKNPTAFYLCASSIPPQETQYFGPGTRLLVL.

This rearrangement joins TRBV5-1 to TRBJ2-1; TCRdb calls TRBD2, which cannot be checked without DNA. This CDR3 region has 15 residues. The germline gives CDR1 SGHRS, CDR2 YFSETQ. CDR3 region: CASTYQDWTYNEQFF.